Presented here are 16 T cell receptor beta chains from one specimen sequenced in a study of T cells after yellow fever vaccination. TCRdb called the 5' RACE reads again in MiXCR, with one record for every CDR3 protein. The data contain about 340,000 distinct CDR3 sequences, approximately 9% of them singletons. The sample consisted of PBMCs, taken on the day of the first yellow fever vaccination. These receptors were collected from a young man who received the YFV17D yellow fever vaccine.

The V gene is TRBV18, the J gene TRBJ2-7, with 7 nucleotides matching TRBD1. Trimming removed 0 bases from V and 7 bases from J; junction bases left unmatched: 9. From germline, CDR1 is KGHSH and CDR2 LQKENI. The CDR3 runs to 15 residues. DNA of the CDR3: TGTGCCAGCTCACCACCGATGTCAGGGGGAGCGGAGCAGTACTTC. As protein: CASSPPMSGGAEQYF.

This clonotype was picked up a small number of times. The CDR3 DNA is TGCAGCGCAGGGGGGGCCGAGGAGACCCAGTACTTC. This encodes CSAGGAEETQYF. The chain links TRBV29-1 to TRBJ2-5, with D perhaps given as TRBD1 or TRBD2 (7 bases each). The CDR3 is made up of 12 amino acids. V dropped 7 bases and J dropped 5 bases, with 14 bases sitting between them. The germline V gene has CDR1 SQVTM and CDR2 ANQGSEA.

This clonotype has ten or more counts. This sequence joins TRBV3-1 and TRBJ2-7; no firm D call. This CDR3 has 13 residues. V was shortened by 5 bases and J by 1 base, with 9 bases between the two germline ends. Germline CDR1 and CDR2: LGHDT and YNNKEL (reference sequence). The CDR3 nucleotides are TGTGCCAGCAGCTTGGACCGTTCCTACGAGCAGTACTTC. Its protein product is CASSLDRSYEQYF.

The chain joins TRBV6-2 or TRBV6-3 to TRBJ2-1; a possible D gene is TRBD1 (6 bases). CDR3 length: 16 amino acids. The ends were cut back, 2 bases at V and 0 bases at J, with 11 bases in the middle. CDR1 and CDR2 from the germline V gene are MNHEY and SVGEGT. CDR3 in DNA: TGTGCCAGCAGTTACGCGACAGGTAGCTCCTACAATGAGCAGTTCTTC. Its translation: CASSYATGSSYNEQFF.

The chain is built from TRBV4-3 and TRBJ1-2; TRBD1 agrees at 8 bases. V trimming: 0 bases; J trimming: 3 bases; junction bases outside the gene matches: 6. From germline, CDR1 is LGHNA and CDR2 YSLEER. CDR3 length equals 16 residues. The CDR3 nucleotides read TGCGCCAGCAGCCAAGAACCGACAGGGGATCACTATGGCTACACCTTC. It is translated as CASSQEPTGDHYGYTF.

This clonotype has at least ten counts. The V and J genes are TRBV5-1 and TRBJ2-7, with 9 bases aligning to TRBD2. CDR1 SGHRS and CDR2 YFSETQ come from the germline V gene. V lost 3 bases, J lost 6 bases, and 10 bases stayed unmatched. The CDR3 runs 15 residues. The CDR3 region has the DNA TGCGCCAGCAGCTCGGGGCGCGGGGGGGCCTTCGAGCAGTACTTC. It encodes CASSSGRGGAFEQYF.

In its sample, this clonotype was seen many times. This chain connects TRBV20-1 to TRBJ2-5; D is unclear. V lost 5 bases and J 0 bases, leaving 4 bases between the germline ends. The CDR3 sequence is 11 residues long. CDR1 and CDR2 from the germline V gene are DFQATT and SNEGSKA (reference sequence). CDR3 nucleotide sequence: TGCAGTGCTCGGGACCAAGAGACCCAGTACTTC. It codes for CSARDQETQYF.

This clonotype was picked up many times. The genes are TRBV20-1 and TRBJ1-4; weak D call: TRBD1 (5 bases). This CDR3 spans 13 amino acids. The V gene lost 6 bases and the J gene lost 4 bases, with 12 bases spanning the gap. Germline CDR1 and CDR2: DFQATT and SNEGSKA (reference sequence). The CDR3 DNA is TGCAGTGCCCCGGGACTCTTTAATGAAAAACTGTTTTTT. Translation gives CSAPGLFNEKLFF.

The V call is TRBV7-3, the J call TRBJ2-3; possibly TRBD1 for D (5 bases). V gave up 1 base and J gave up 1 base, with 15 bases separating them. The CDR3 sequence is 17 residues long. Germline V CDR1 and CDR2: SGHTA, FQGTGA. CDR3 amino acids: CASSLNPWGMGTDTQYF. CDR3 DNA sequence: TGTGCCAGCAGCTTAAACCCTTGGGGCATGGGCACAGATACGCAGTATTTT.

The rearrangement uses TRBV6-2 or TRBV6-3 and TRBJ2-3, with D maybe TRBD2 (7 bases). Deletions cut 6 bases from V and 2 bases from J, with 12 bases between. CDR3 size: 14 residues. CDR1 and CDR2 from the germline V gene are MNHEY and SVGEGT. CDR3 coding DNA: TGTGCCAGCAGGCCCGGGGGGCACACAGATACGCAGTATTTT. Its translation is CASRPGGHTDTQYF.

In this sample, this clonotype turned up many times. The chain has TRBV6-2 or TRBV6-3 and TRBJ2-4; tentative D call: TRBD1 (6 bases). This CDR3 has 16 amino acids. Trimming took off 0 bases at V and 8 bases at J, with 17 bases between the two ends. The germline CDR1 and CDR2 sequences are MNHEY and SVGEGT. Written as DNA, the CDR3 is TGTGCCAGCAGTTACTCACTACAGGGAACTAGGGACATTCAGTACTTC. It translates to CASSYSLQGTRDIQYF.

This clonotype showed up just a few times. The chain links TRBV20-1 to TRBJ1-4; 11 bases line up with TRBD1. CDR1 is DFQATT and CDR2 is SNEGSKA in the germline V gene (reference sequence). V shed 6 bases, J shed 3 bases, and the junction held 15 bases outside the gene matches. CDR3 length equals 18 residues. Written as DNA, the CDR3 is TGCAGTGCAGCCGGGACAGGGGGTCAAGTTTCTTCTAATGAAAAACTGTTTTTT. This gives the protein CSAAGTGGQVSSNEKLFF.

This clonotype was seen more than once but under ten times. The rearrangement uses TRBV10-3 and TRBJ1-6; D not certain. The CDR3 runs 15 residues. Trimming removed 0 bases at V and 7 bases at J, with 10 bases between. Germline CDR1 is ENHRY and CDR2 is SYGVKD. The CDR3 DNA reads as TGTGCCATCAGTGAGTCCGAGCAGTGGAATTCACCCCTCCACTTT. It specifies CAISESEQWNSPLHF.

Only a few counts were recorded for this clonotype. The chain joins TRBV5-1 to TRBJ2-3; TRBD1 is a possible D gene (5 bases). The CDR3 spans 14 residues. Between the trimmed V and J ends, which lost 7 bases and 6 bases, there was a span of 18 bases. Germline-derived CDR1 and CDR2 are SGHRS and YFSETQ. The DNA for the CDR3 is TGCGCCAGCTCTCTTGGACACTCAGTTGATACGCAGTATTTT. This encodes CASSLGHSVDTQYF.

This clonotype occurred many times. The chain carries TRBV20-1 and TRBJ2-5, with 10 positions matching TRBD2. Trimming cost V 7 bases and J 5 bases; bases outside gene matches: 10. Germline V gene sequence: CDR1 DFQATT, CDR2 SNEGSKA (reference sequence). CDR3 length: 14 amino acids. As DNA, the CDR3 is TGCAGTGTCATAGCCCTAGCGGGGGAGGAGACCCAGTACTTC. Translating it yields CSVIALAGEETQYF.

This chain links TRBV12-3 or TRBV12-4 with TRBJ1-6, with D possibly matching TRBD1 (6 bases). CDR3 size: 14 residues. V lost 6 bases and J 7 bases, leaving 13 bases between the germline ends. The CDR3 nucleotides are TGTGCCAGCAGAATCAGGGGTGGGAATTCACCCCTCCACTTT. This codes for CASRIRGGNSPLHF.